A single sample is the source of the 14 T cell receptor beta chains below, sequenced in a study of OX40 agonist ivuxolimab in advanced cancers. The repertoire was sequenced with immunoSEQ multiplex PCR; TCRdb's copy has only in-frame clones and lacks some. This table has around 60,000 clones, 87% appearing once. The specimen comprised CD4+ or CD8+ T cells sorted from blood, sampled in a trial of the OX40 agonist ivuxolimab. The receptors stem from an adult with an advanced solid tumor such as melanoma, head and neck, liver or kidney cancer.

The V call is TRBV29-1, the J call TRBJ2-1; 9 nucleotides line up with TRBD2. V trimming: 6 bases; J trimming: 7 bases; junction bases outside the gene matches: 16. The V gene's germline CDR1 is SQVTM and CDR2 ANQGSEA. This CDR3 is 16 amino acids long. CDR3 sequence (DNA): TGCAGCGTCGTCCCCGGGGCGGGAGGGCCGGGTAATGAGCAGTTCTTC. Translating it yields CSVVPGAGGPGNEQFF.

The V and J genes are TRBV5-1 and TRBJ2-3; TRBD2 aligns across 11 bases. The junction had 10 bases not matched to a gene; V was cut back by 1 base and J by 6 bases. Germline lookup yields CDR1 SGHRS and CDR2 YFSETQ. CDR3 size: 17 residues. CDR3 nucleotides: TGCGCCAGCAGCTTGACAGTCCTAGCGGGAGGCTATGATACGCAGTATTTT. This codes for CASSLTVLAGGYDTQYF.

The CDR3 loop reads CASSLGLFRGNYNEQFF. CDR3 DNA sequence: TGTGCCAGCAGCTTAGGGTTGTTCCGGGGGAATTACAATGAGCAGTTCTTC. The chain links TRBV11-2 to TRBJ2-1, with a weak D call TRBD2 (6 bases). Looked up from germline, CDR1 is SGHAT and CDR2 is FQNNGV. Trimming took 1 base from V and 4 from J, leaving 17 bases between them. The CDR3 has 17 residues.

The chain uses TRBV6-5 and TRBJ1-1; no reliable D call. V was trimmed by 7 bases and J by 1 base, leaving 13 bases between them. The CDR3 is 14 amino acids. Germline lookup yields CDR1 MNHEY and CDR2 SVGAGI. The CDR3: CASTRHSSNTEAFF. CDR3 bases: TGTGCCAGCACCCGACACTCCTCGAACACTGAAGCTTTCTTT.

This clone was counted between two and nine times. V and J are TRBV5-1 and TRBJ1-2; D unclear. Trimming stripped 0 bases from V and 4 bases from J, with 7 bases between. Germline CDR1 reads SGHRS; CDR2 reads YFSETQ. The CDR3 has 13 amino acids. CDR3 residues: CASSLGHFYGYTF. The CDR3 coding sequence is TGCGCCAGCAGCTTGGGACACTTCTATGGCTACACCTTC.

This rearrangement joins TRBV7-9 to TRBJ1-1; TRBD1 agrees at 7 bases. The CDR3 sequence is 14 residues long. V was pared by 6 bases and J by 3 bases, with 7 bases of the junction left unmatched. Germline-derived CDR1 and CDR2 are SEHNR and FQNEAQ (reference sequence). CDR3 amino acids: CASRKSGQYTEAFF. In DNA, the CDR3 is TGTGCCAGCAGGAAATCGGGACAGTACACTGAAGCTTTCTTT.

The rearrangement links TRBV27 to TRBJ2-5; tentative D call: TRBD2 (5 bases). Trimming took off 6 bases at V and 1 base at J, with 12 bases between the two ends. Germline V gene data show CDR1 as MNHEY and CDR2 as SMNVEV (reference sequence). The CDR3 is made up of 14 amino acids. The CDR3 loop is CASSTSRVQETQYF. The DNA of the CDR3 is TGTGCCAGCAGCACGTCGCGGGTCCAAGAGACCCAGTACTTC.

This clone appeared once. This chain links TRBV7-3 with TRBJ2-3, with D tentatively TRBD1 or TRBD2 (5 bases each). Trimming took 4 bases from V and 4 from J, leaving 18 bases between them. The CDR3 runs 16 residues. Germline-derived CDR1 and CDR2 are SGHTA and FQGTGA. The CDR3 region has the DNA TGTGCCAGCAGCTCGCAACTAGGGGTCGTGGCAGATACGCAGTATTTT. Translating gives CASSSQLGVVADTQYF.

This rearrangement joins TRBV5-1 to TRBJ2-2, with a weak D call TRBD2 (6 bases). The CDR3 sequence is 15 residues long. Germline loops: CDR1 SGHRS, CDR2 YFSETQ. The V and J ends lost 2 bases and 5 bases respectively, with 13 bases between them. As DNA, the CDR3 is TGCGCCAGCAGCTTTACCGGGAGTGAAACCGGGGAGCTGTTTTTT. It is translated as CASSFTGSETGELFF.

The chain uses TRBV5-5 and TRBJ1-2; D is unclear. CDR3 length: 15 amino acids. Looked up from germline, CDR1 is SGHKS and CDR2 is YYEKEE (reference sequence). With 0 bases removed from V and 4 bases from J, the gap between germline ends came to 13 bases. The CDR3 protein is CASSLANLDGYGYTF. The CDR3 nucleotides are TGTGCCAGCAGCTTGGCTAATTTGGACGGCTATGGCTACACCTTC.

V is TRBV4-2 and J is TRBJ2-7; 10 bases fit TRBD2. The CDR3 length is 15 residues. J gave up 1 base and V 1 base, and 1 base lay outside the gene matches. Germline V lookup: CDR1 LGHNA, CDR2 YNFKEQ. The CDR3, as DNA: TGTGCCAGCAGCCAAGGAGCGGGAGGGTCCTACGAGCAGTACTTC. Its translation: CASSQGAGGSYEQYF.

V usage is TRBV25-1 and J usage is TRBJ2-1, with 9 bases that match TRBD2. The germline V gene encodes CDR1 MGHDK and CDR2 SYGVNS. The V and J ends lost 7 bases and 9 bases, in that order; junction bases with no gene match: 7. The CDR3 spans 13 residues. The CDR3, as DNA: TGTGCCAGCATGGCGGGAGGGCCGTTTGAGCAGTTCTTC. It encodes CASMAGGPFEQFF.

V is TRBV9 and J is TRBJ1-5; D unresolved. The V gene lost 0 bases and the J gene lost 9 bases, with 16 bases spanning the gap. The CDR3 totals 15 residues. Germline CDR1 and CDR2: SGDLS and YYNGEE. The CDR3 DNA reads as TGTGCCAGCAGCGTAGACCCGAATATTATACGGCCCCAGCATTTT. This gives the protein CASSVDPNIIRPQHF.

The CDR3 reads CASSSLASGDEKLFF. Written as DNA, the CDR3 is TGTGCCAGCAGCTCGCTGGCGTCGGGGGATGAAAAACTGTTTTTT. The V and J genes are TRBV5-6 and TRBJ1-4; D perhaps matches TRBD1 (5 bases). Trimming cost V 3 bases and J 6 bases, with 15 bases left between them. The germline gives CDR1 SGHDT, CDR2 YYEEEE. The CDR3 runs 15 residues.